Following are 2 T cell receptor beta chains from one sample sequenced in a study of blood T cell repertoires in COVID-19. The method was immunoSEQ multiplex PCR; TCRdb's version includes in-frame clones alone and lacks a portion of them. This table holds over 250,000 clones, 75% to 95% found once. Sequenced: PBMCs or T cells enriched from blood (not recorded which). The receptors originated from a woman under 40 who had recovered from COVID-19.

The rearrangement joins TRBV30 to TRBJ2-3; 8 bases align to TRBD2. Germline trimming cut 4 bases from V and 2 bases from J; bases unmatched to any gene: 2. Germline values: CDR1 GTSNPN, CDR2 SVGIG (reference sequence). The CDR3 totals 13 residues. The CDR3 DNA follows: TGTGCCTGGACTAGCGGGCCCACAGATACGCAGTATTTT. Its translation is CAWTSGPTDTQYF.

The chain links TRBV28 to TRBJ2-7, with TRBD1 as a possible D gene (5 bases). Trimming took off 5 bases at V and 2 bases at J, with 19 bases between the two ends. The CDR3 consists of 16 residues. Per germline, CDR1 MDHEN and CDR2 SYDVKM. CDR3 loop: CASSPSHLDSTYEQYF. The CDR3 DNA follows: TGTGCCAGCAGTCCCTCCCACCTAGACAGCACCTACGAGCAGTACTTC.